The source of this T cell receptor (beta chain) is a study of graft-versus-host responses after intestinal transplantation. Study summary: Recipients had multivisceral, liver-intestinal, or isolated intestinal transplants. For two to three years after anti-thymocyte globulin induction, all recipients took tacrolimus and steroids.

The germline V gene encodes CDR1 SGDLS and CDR2 YYNGEE. V shed 0 bases and J shed 0 bases, with 9 bases lying between them. This CDR3 is 15 amino acids long. CFSE-labeled responder cells (approximately 200,000) were plated with approximately 200,000 irradiated, violet-dye-labeled stimulator cells. The method was immunoSEQ multiplex PCR; TCRdb's version includes in-frame clones alone and lacks a portion of them. The table lists under 15,000 clones, about 35% of them singletons, with about 2.5% in the top ten. Findings and caveats of the study: Early post-transplant HvG declines showed an association with peak circulating GvH clone levels.

This clone was observed a few times. The chain has TRBV9 and TRBJ1-1, with D possibly being TRBD1 (5 bases). The TCR comes from a human patient who received an intestinal transplant. The sequencing here drew on alloreactive CD8+ T cells from a mixed lymphocyte reaction culture, taken before intestinal transplant. The subset denotes: CFSE-low proliferating T cells sorted from approximately six-day pre-transplant mixed lymphocyte reaction (GvH or HvG direction). In nucleotides, the CDR3 is TGTGCCAGCAGCGTAGAAGAAGGGGTGAACACTGAAGCTTTCTTT. Translation gives CASSVEEGVNTEAFF.